The 5 T cell receptor beta chains reported below all come from one sample, sequenced in a study of blood T cell repertoires in COVID-19. TCRdb's table, derived via immunoSEQ multiplex PCR, lists solely in-frame clones and lacks some. The table includes under 200,000 clones, about 87% detected once. The sequencing input was peripheral blood. These receptors all come from a man in his fifties or sixties with COVID-19, enrolled during active disease.

CDR3 coding DNA: TGTGCCAGCTCAACAGATTATACCTATGGCTACACCTTC. The encoded protein is CASSTDYTYGYTF. This chain joins TRBV18 and TRBJ1-2; D call uncertain. The CDR3 is made up of 13 amino acids. Trimming stripped 5 bases from V and 4 bases from J, with 11 bases between. The germline gives CDR1 KGHSH, CDR2 LQKENI.

The rearrangement joins TRBV5-4 to TRBJ2-5, with D possibly being TRBD2 (5 bases). Trimming removed 0 bases from V and 5 bases from J, with 11 bases in between. CDR1 and CDR2 (germline): SGHNT, YYREEE (reference sequence). This CDR3 is 14 amino acids long. CDR3 in amino acids: CASSLGRTGETQYF. CDR3 DNA sequence: TGTGCCAGCAGCTTGGGTCGAACGGGGGAGACCCAGTACTTC.

The chain has TRBV5-1 and TRBJ2-7, with 7 positions matching TRBD2. The CDR3 is made up of 16 amino acids. The V gene's germline CDR1 is SGHRS and CDR2 YFSETQ. V was pared by 0 bases and J by 1 base, with 7 bases of the junction left unmatched. The CDR3 sequence is CASSLATSGTSYEQYF. The CDR3 DNA is TGCGCCAGCAGCTTGGCCACAAGCGGGACTTCCTACGAGCAGTACTTC. The full variable domain, with the rest looked up from reference TRBV5-1 and TRBJ2-7, is KAGVTQTPRYLIKTRGQQVTLSCSPISGHRSVSWYQQTPGQGLQFLFEYFSETQRNKGNFPGRFSGRQFSNSRSEMNVSTLELGDSALYLCASSLATSGTSYEQYFGPGTRLTVT.

The V gene is TRBV7-9, the J gene TRBJ2-3, with 9 bases fitting TRBD1. Trimming at V came to 0 bases and at J to 0 bases, leaving 4 bases not matched to a gene. Germline CDR1 is SEHNR and CDR2 is FQNEAQ (reference sequence). CDR3 length: 17 residues. CDR3 protein: CASSLAWDRVSTDTQYF. In nucleotides, the CDR3 is TGTGCCAGCAGCTTAGCCTGGGACAGGGTCAGCACAGATACGCAGTATTTT.

The rearrangement uses TRBV6-5 and TRBJ1-2, with 12 bases identical to TRBD1. In germline, CDR1 is MNHEY, CDR2 SVGAGI. There are 13 residues in the CDR3. J gave up 8 bases and V 8 bases, and 6 bases lay outside the gene matches. The CDR3 DNA follows: TGTGCCAGCCGGGGGACAGGGGGCAGAGGCTACACCTTC. Translated: CASRGTGGRGYTF.